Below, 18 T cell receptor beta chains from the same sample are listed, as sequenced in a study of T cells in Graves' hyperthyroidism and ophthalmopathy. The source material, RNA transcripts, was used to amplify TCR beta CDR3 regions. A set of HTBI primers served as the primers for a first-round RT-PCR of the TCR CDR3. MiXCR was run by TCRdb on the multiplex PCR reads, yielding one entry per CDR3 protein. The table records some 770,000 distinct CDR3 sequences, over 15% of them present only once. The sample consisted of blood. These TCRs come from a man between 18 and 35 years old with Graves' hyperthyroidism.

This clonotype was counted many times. The CDR3, as DNA: TGTGCCAGCACCAGGGACAGGGGAGAAGATACGCAGTATTTT. Its protein product is CASTRDRGEDTQYF. The chain couples TRBV2 to TRBJ2-3; 10 bases map to TRBD1. V lost 7 bases, J lost 5 bases, and 6 bases stayed unmatched. CDR3 length equals 14 residues. CDR1 and CDR2 (germline): SNHLY, FYNNEI.

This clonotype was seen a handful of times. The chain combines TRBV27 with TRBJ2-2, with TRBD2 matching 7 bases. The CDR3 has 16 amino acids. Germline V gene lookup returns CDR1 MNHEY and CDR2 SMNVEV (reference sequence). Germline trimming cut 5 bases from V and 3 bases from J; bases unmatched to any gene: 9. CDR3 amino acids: CASSTPGTTHTGELFF. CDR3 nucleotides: TGTGCCAGCAGTACCCCCGGGACTACCCACACCGGGGAGCTGTTTTTT.

The CDR3: CSAPPPGGPSDGELFF. The CDR3 DNA is TGCAGTGCCCCCCCCCCTGGGGGCCCCAGCGACGGGGAGCTGTTTTTT. V and J are TRBV20-1 and TRBJ2-2, with D possibly TRBD1 on 6 matching bases. Germline assignment: CDR1 DFQATT and CDR2 SNEGSKA (reference sequence). V was clipped by 6 bases and J by 7 bases, with 24 bases between them. The CDR3 runs to 16 residues.

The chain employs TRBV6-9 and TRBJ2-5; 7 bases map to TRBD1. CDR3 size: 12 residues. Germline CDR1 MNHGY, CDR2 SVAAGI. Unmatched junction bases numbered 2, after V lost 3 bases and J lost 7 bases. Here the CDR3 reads CASSYDRVTQYF. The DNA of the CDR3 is TGTGCCAGCAGTTACGACAGGGTGACCCAGTACTTC.

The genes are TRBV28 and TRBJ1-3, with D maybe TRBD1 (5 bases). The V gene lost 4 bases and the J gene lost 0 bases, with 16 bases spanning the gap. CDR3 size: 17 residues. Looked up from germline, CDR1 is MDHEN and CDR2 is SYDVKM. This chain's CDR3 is CASSSPLRQYSGNTIYF. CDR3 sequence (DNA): TGTGCCAGCAGTTCCCCCTTAAGACAGTACTCTGGAAACACCATATATTTT.

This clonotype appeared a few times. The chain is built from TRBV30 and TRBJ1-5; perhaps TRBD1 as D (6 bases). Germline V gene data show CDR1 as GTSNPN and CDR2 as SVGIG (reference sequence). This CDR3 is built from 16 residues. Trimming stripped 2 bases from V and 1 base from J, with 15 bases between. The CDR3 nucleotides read TGTGCCTGGAGTCCCCACCCAGGGGCGAGCAATCAGCCCCAGCATTTT. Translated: CAWSPHPGASNQPQHF.

The CDR3 loop is CSAQPGRARVYEQYF. CDR3 bases: TGCAGTGCCCAACCCGGGAGAGCGAGGGTCTACGAGCAGTACTTC. This chain links TRBV20-1 with TRBJ2-7; tentatively, D is TRBD2 (6 bases). V was cut by 6 bases and J by 3 bases, with 21 bases left in between. This CDR3 is 15 amino acids long. Germline lookup yields CDR1 DFQATT and CDR2 SNEGSKA (reference sequence).

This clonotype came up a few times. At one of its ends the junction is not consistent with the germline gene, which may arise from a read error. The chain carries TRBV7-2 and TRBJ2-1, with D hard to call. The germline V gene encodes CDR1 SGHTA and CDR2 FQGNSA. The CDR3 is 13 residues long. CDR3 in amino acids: CASSKTRYNGQFF. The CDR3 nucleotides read TGTGCCAGCAGCAAAACACGATACAATGGGCAGTTCTTC.

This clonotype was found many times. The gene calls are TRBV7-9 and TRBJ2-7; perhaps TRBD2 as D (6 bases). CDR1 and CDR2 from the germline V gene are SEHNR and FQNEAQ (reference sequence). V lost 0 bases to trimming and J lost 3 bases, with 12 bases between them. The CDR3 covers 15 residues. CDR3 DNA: TGTGCCAGCAGCTTAGCCGGGACGGGAGTCTACGAGCAGTACTTC. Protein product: CASSLAGTGVYEQYF.

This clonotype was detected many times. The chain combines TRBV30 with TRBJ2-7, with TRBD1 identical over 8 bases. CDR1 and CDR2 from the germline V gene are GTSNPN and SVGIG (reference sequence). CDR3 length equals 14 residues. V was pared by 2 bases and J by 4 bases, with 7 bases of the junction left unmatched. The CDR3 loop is CAWSIETGVYEQYF. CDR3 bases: TGTGCCTGGAGTATCGAGACAGGGGTTTACGAGCAGTACTTC.

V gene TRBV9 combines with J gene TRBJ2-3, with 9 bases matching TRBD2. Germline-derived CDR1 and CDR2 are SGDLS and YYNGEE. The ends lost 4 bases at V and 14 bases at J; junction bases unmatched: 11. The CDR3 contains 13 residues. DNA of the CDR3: TGTGCCAGCAGCCTGGATCTAGCGGGAATTCGGTATTTT. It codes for CASSLDLAGIRYF.

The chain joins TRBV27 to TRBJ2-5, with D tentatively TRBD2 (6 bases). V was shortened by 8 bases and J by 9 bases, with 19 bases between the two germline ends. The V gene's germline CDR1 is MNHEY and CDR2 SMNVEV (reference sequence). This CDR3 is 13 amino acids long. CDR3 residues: CASGRELGRAQYF. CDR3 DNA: TGTGCCAGCGGCCGGGAGCTCGGACGCGCCCAGTACTTC.

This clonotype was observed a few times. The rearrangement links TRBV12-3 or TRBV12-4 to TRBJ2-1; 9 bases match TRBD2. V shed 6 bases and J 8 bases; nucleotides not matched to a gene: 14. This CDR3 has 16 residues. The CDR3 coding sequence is TGTGCCAGCAGCCCCTGGTTAGCGGGAGATGGCGATGAGCAGTTCTTC. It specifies CASSPWLAGDGDEQFF.

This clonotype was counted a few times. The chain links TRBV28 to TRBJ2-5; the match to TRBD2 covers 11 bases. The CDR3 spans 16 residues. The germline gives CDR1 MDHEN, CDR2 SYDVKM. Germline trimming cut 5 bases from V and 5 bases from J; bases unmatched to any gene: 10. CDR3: CASSPVAGGGRETQYF. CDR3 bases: TGTGCCAGCAGTCCTGTAGCGGGAGGGGGCCGGGAGACCCAGTACTTC.

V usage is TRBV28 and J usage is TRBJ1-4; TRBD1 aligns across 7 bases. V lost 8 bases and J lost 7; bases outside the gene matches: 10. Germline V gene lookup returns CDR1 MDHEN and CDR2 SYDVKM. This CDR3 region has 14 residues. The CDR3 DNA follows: TGTGCCAGCTCGGGGCAGGGGGTATTTGAAAAACTGTTTTTT. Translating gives CASSGQGVFEKLFF.

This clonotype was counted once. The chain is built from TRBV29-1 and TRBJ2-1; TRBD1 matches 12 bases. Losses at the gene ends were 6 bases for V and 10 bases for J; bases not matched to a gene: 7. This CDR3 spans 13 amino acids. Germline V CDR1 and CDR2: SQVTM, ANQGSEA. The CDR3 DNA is TGCAGCGTGGCCCGGGACAGGGGGCAGGAGCAGTTCTTC. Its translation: CSVARDRGQEQFF.

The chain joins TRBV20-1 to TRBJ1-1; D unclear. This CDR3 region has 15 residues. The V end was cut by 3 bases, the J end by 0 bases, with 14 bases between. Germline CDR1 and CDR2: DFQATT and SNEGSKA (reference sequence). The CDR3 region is CSARRKTLLNTEAFF. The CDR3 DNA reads TGCAGTGCTAGGCGGAAGACATTACTGAACACTGAAGCTTTCTTT.

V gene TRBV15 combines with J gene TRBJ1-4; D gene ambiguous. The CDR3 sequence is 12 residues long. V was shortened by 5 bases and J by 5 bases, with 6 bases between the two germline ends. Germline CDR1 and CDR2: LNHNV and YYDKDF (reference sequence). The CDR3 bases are TGTGCCACCAGCGGACCAAATGAAAAACTGTTTTTT. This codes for CATSGPNEKLFF.